This T cell receptor beta chain was observed in a study of T cell clonotyping in hematopoietic cell transplantation (dated by TCRdb to the early 2020s). In the study overall: Pretransplant recipient samples were obtained after cytoreduction. A total of 150 or so blood samples were gathered in the study from fewer than 40 consecutive transplant recipients along with their related donors. Recruitment of patients ran from September 2015 to early 2017, and follow-up continued until late 2020 or until death.

The full study reports these points: The sample size was limited, and because cells were not sorted, the contributions of CD4 and CD8 repertoires could not be separated. Just a small fraction of recipient repertoires overlapped with donor repertoires, and more than 97% appeared de novo at the given depth. Donor and pretransplant recipient Inverse Simpson Index values predicted broader posttransplant TCR repertoire diversity. Recipient TCR diversity fell after transplant, with pathologically expanded clonotypes rising progressively from day 30 to day 180.

A word on this clone: Its antigen remains undetermined. No qualities accompany the bases; no much larger clone lies one base away.

As encoded in the germline V gene, CDR1 is SGHDN while CDR2 is FVKESK. Ends trimmed: V by 4 bases, J by 4 bases; bases unmatched to a gene: 13. The CDR3 measures 18 amino acids from cysteine to phenylalanine. Just the 54-base CDR3 DNA is kept, in frame starting at base 1. Explained via the paper, the time point label denotes: recipient sample about 28 days before transplant, after cytoreduction. Recipient blood was collected about 28 days before transplant and at days 30, 100 and 180 after transplant. Nuclei Lysis Solution was used to extract genomic DNA from fresh or cryopreserved unfractionated peripheral blood mononuclear cells. The immunoSEQ assay, a bias-controlled multiplex PCR using V- and J-specific primers, was used to amplify TCR beta CDR3 regions from genomic DNA. A second PCR step added a proprietary barcode and Illumina adapter sequences to the CDR3 amplicons. An Illumina MiSeq instrument was used for sequencing of the CDR3 libraries. As for how the authors treated the data: Export and quality control were done with immunoSEQ Analyzer 3.0, while downstream analyses used R Bioconductor and Immunarch. Only productive rearrangements within the normalized downsampled data set were used in the calculation of repertoire metrics. In the normalized cohort, a clonotype counted as pathologically expanded if the clonotype was larger than 5 templates. The Inverse Simpson Index was used to measure repertoire diversity. To capture all clonotypes, the CMV-specificity analyses were run on the non-normalized data set. Entries here come from immuneACCESS through TCRdb and include only in-frame sequences with V and J called. Some clones fail to appear in such tables; in the studies checked, an unresolved V gene covers under half of the shortfall, and the cause of the remainder is unknown. For V, J and clone size, that table is used; D and trimming come from the DNA. The sample has several thousand clones on record, about 97% of them singletons. The leading ten clones occupy roughly a sixth of the sample.

The chain uses TRBV14 and TRBJ1-3, and TRBD1 aligns with 10 junction nucleotides. Sample: peripheral blood mononuclear cells, taken before stem cell transplant. This TCR was sampled from a man in his 70s with acute myeloid leukemia. Some clones in this sample may be carry-over from other donors' samples. The base sequence is TGTGCCAGCAGCCTACGGACGGGGGGACAGGGGTTCGGAAACACCATATATTTT. Its protein reads: CASSLRTGGQGFGNTIYF.